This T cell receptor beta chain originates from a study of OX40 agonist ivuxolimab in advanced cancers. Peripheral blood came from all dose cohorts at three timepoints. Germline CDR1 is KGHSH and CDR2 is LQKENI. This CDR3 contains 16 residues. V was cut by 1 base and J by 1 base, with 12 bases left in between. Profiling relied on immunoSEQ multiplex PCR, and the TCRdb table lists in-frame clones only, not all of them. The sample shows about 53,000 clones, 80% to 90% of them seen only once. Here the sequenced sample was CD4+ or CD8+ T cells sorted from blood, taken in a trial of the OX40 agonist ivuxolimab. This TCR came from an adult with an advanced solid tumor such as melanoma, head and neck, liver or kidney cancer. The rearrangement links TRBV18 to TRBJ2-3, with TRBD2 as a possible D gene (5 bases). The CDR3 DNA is TGTGCCAGCTCACCACTAAGCGGTCCGGGCACAGATACGCAGTATTTT. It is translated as CASSPLSGPGTDTQYF.